The clone carrying this T cell receptor beta chain was counted between two and nine times. This specimen comes from a study of blood T cells in healthy people across ages. This CDR3 region has 12 residues. The germline gives CDR1 SGHTA, CDR2 FQGNSA. Trimming removed 5 bases from V and 8 bases from J, with 10 bases in between. For the second PCR, which ran for about 7 to 11 cycles, a sample-barcoded 5' primer and a J-beta primer mix were used. All cDNA molecules were each tagged by a template-switch adaptor with 12 random nucleotides. TCRdb ran MiXCR on the 5' RACE reads and lists one entry per CDR3 protein. The table records about 970,000 distinct CDR3 sequences, roughly half of them present only once. Whenever a sample was processed, at least 7 million PBMCs were isolated.

The receptor was derived from a woman aged 55 to 70 in good health. Sequencing was performed on blood. The chain is built from TRBV7-2 and TRBJ2-1; perhaps TRBD1 as D (6 bases). CDR3 protein: CASSRNRDEQFF. The CDR3 nucleotides are TGTGCCAGCAGCCGAAACAGGGATGAGCAGTTCTTC.